Each of the 21 T cell receptor beta chains below was sequenced from the same sample in a study of shared clonotypes between healthy human individuals. Profiling relied on immunoSEQ multiplex PCR, and the TCRdb table lists in-frame clones only, not all of them. The sample includes 1,500,000 or so clones, about 96% of them seen just once. The sequenced sample was naive CD4+ T cells sorted from blood. Subset described: CD45RA+ positively selected. These receptors were collected from a man aged 25-45 years in good health.

This clone was observed a handful of times. The V gene is TRBV6-5, the J gene TRBJ2-7; no clear D gene. CDR1 MNHEY and CDR2 SVGAGI come from the germline V gene. V lost 8 bases and J lost 9, with 14 bases in between. The CDR3 consists of 11 residues. CDR3 DNA sequence: TGTGCCAGCTACCATAGTTCCGGGCAGTACTTC. It specifies CASYHSSGQYF.

V usage is TRBV5-1 and J usage is TRBJ1-4; D might be TRBD1 (6 bases). The CDR3 loop spans 15 amino acids. Germline CDR1 is SGHRS and CDR2 is YFSETQ. V was clipped by 2 bases and J by 8 bases, with 16 bases between them. This CDR3 reads CASSFTPGAGEKLFF. In DNA form, the CDR3 reads TGCGCCAGCAGCTTCACCCCAGGGGCCGGAGAAAAACTGTTTTTT.

V and J are TRBV19 and TRBJ1-5; 8 nucleotides agree with TRBD1. The CDR3 covers 16 residues. Germline lookup yields CDR1 LNHDA and CDR2 SQIVND (reference sequence). The ends lost 6 bases at V and 3 bases at J; junction bases unmatched: 10. The CDR3 loop reads CASSNPGTGLNQPQHF. The CDR3 coding sequence is TGTGCCAGTAGCAATCCCGGGACAGGACTCAATCAGCCCCAGCATTTT.

The chain combines TRBV10-3 with TRBJ2-2; 9 nucleotides line up with TRBD2. Germline-derived CDR1 and CDR2 are ENHRY and SYGVKD. This CDR3 comprises 16 residues. V was pared by 6 bases and J by 5 bases, with 10 bases of the junction left unmatched. The CDR3: CAIRGGSGRMTGELFF. Written as DNA, the CDR3 is TGTGCCATCAGGGGAGGGAGCGGGAGGATGACCGGGGAGCTGTTTTTT.

The chain uses TRBV6-5 and TRBJ2-3; tentative D call: TRBD2 (5 bases). Germline loops: CDR1 MNHEY, CDR2 SVGAGI. The CDR3 covers 16 residues. V gave up 0 bases and J gave up 5 bases, with 15 bases separating them. CDR3 bases: TGTGCCAGCAGTTACTCGACCGGGGATGGTGGAGATACGCAGTATTTT. Protein sequence: CASSYSTGDGGDTQYF.

The V gene is TRBV4-2, the J gene TRBJ1-5; unclear D gene. CDR1 is LGHNA and CDR2 is YNFKEQ in the germline V gene. There are 15 residues in the CDR3. Trimming pared 4 bases from V and 0 bases from J, leaving 10 bases between. The CDR3 reads CASSRLDDSNQPQHF. The DNA of the CDR3 is TGTGCCAGCAGCCGCCTCGATGATAGCAATCAGCCCCAGCATTTT.

This chain links TRBV5-1 with TRBJ2-2; D may be TRBD1 (6 bases). Per germline, CDR1 SGHRS and CDR2 YFSETQ. The CDR3 extends over 13 amino acids. Trimming removed 3 bases at V and 7 bases at J, with 10 bases between. CDR3 region: CASSSQGGGELFF. The CDR3 nucleotides read TGCGCCAGCAGCTCACAGGGCGGCGGGGAGCTGTTTTTT.

Concerning this clone itself: Additional DNA sequences in this sample encode the identical CDR3. The rearrangement joins TRBV9 to TRBJ2-2; D ambiguous. Germline-derived CDR1 and CDR2 are SGDLS and YYNGEE. The CDR3 runs to 14 residues. The ends were cut back, 3 bases at V and 2 bases at J, with 8 bases in the middle. The CDR3 here is CASSGRQNTGELFF. Here the CDR3 DNA reads TGTGCCAGCAGCGGTAGGCAAAACACCGGGGAGCTGTTTTTT.

The chain recombines TRBV5-5 with TRBJ2-7, with 7 bases fitting TRBD1. Germline V gene lookup returns CDR1 SGHKS and CDR2 YYEKEE (reference sequence). After removal of 4 bases from V and 6 bases from J, the junction contained 7 bases not matched to a gene. The CDR3 is 13 amino acids. In DNA form, the CDR3 reads TGTGCCAGCAGCGTTGTAGCAGGGGGCGAGCAGTACTTC. Translated: CASSVVAGGEQYF. Combining the CDR3 with reference TRBV5-5 and TRBJ2-7 gives the whole variable domain DAGVTQSPTHLIKTRGQQVTLRCSPISGHKSVSWYQQVLGQGPQFIFQYYEKEERGRGNFPDRFSARQFPNYSSELNVNALLLGDSALYLCASSVVAGGEQYFGPGTRLTVT.

The rearrangement uses TRBV5-6 and TRBJ2-1; D remains unclear. This CDR3 is built from 13 residues. V was shortened by 3 bases and J by 4 bases, with 8 bases between the two germline ends. Per germline, CDR1 SGHDT and CDR2 YYEEEE. CDR3 sequence reads: CASSWDQYNEQFF. CDR3 in DNA: TGTGCCAGCAGCTGGGATCAATACAATGAGCAGTTCTTC. Looking up the rest from reference TRBV5-6 and TRBJ2-1 gives the full variable domain: DAGVTQSPTHLIKTRGQQVTLRCSPKSGHDTVSWYQQALGQGPQFIFQYYEEEERQRGNFPDRFSGHQFPNYSSELNVNALLLGDSALYLCASSWDQYNEQFFGPGTRLTVL.

The V call is TRBV5-4, the J call TRBJ2-1, with 7 bases matching TRBD2. The CDR3 spans 15 residues. Trimming at V came to 3 bases and at J to 5 bases, leaving 8 bases not matched to a gene. Germline CDR1 SGHNT, CDR2 YYREEE (reference sequence). The CDR3 DNA reads TGTGCCAGCAGCTACTCCGGGACTAATCACAATGAGCAGTTCTTC. This codes for CASSYSGTNHNEQFF.

V usage is TRBV19 and J usage is TRBJ2-2, with TRBD1 matching over 7 bases. Trimming cost V 6 bases and J 2 bases; bases outside gene matches: 9. The CDR3 totals 16 residues. Germline V CDR1 and CDR2: LNHDA, SQIVND (reference sequence). The CDR3, as DNA: TGTGCCAGTAGAATCAGGGGGAGACAAAACACCGGGGAGCTGTTTTTT. It specifies CASRIRGRQNTGELFF.

The chain combines TRBV6-4 with TRBJ2-5; D remains ambiguous. The CDR3 sequence is 17 residues long. CDR1 is MRHNA and CDR2 is SNTAGT in the germline V gene. The ends were cut back, 4 bases at V and 2 bases at J, with 20 bases in the middle. Here the CDR3 reads CASSVGSYRVSQETQYF. Here the CDR3 DNA reads TGTGCCAGCAGTGTTGGGTCGTACCGGGTTTCACAAGAGACCCAGTACTTC.

The gene calls are TRBV11-2 and TRBJ1-1; no definite D call. CDR1 is SGHAT, CDR2 FQNNGV, per germline. The length of the CDR3 is 15 residues. V was clipped by 0 bases and J by 4 bases, with 12 bases between them. The CDR3 DNA follows: TGTGCCAGCAGCTTAGATCCAGACGCTGGCACTGAAGCTTTCTTT. This encodes CASSLDPDAGTEAFF.

The V and J genes are TRBV28 and TRBJ1-2; D uncertain. This CDR3 is 14 amino acids long. Between the trimmed V and J ends, which lost 6 bases and 8 bases, there was a span of 19 bases. CDR1 is MDHEN, CDR2 SYDVKM, per germline. CDR3 region: CASRSSGPLRGYTF. CDR3 DNA sequence: TGTGCCAGCAGGTCTTCCGGGCCTTTGCGCGGCTACACCTTC.

V is TRBV29-1 and J is TRBJ1-1, with 10 bases lining up with TRBD1. J lost 3 bases, V lost 3 bases, and 1 base had no gene match. The CDR3 consists of 13 residues. From germline, CDR1 is SQVTM and CDR2 ANQGSEA. The CDR3 protein is CSVEGTGDTEAFF. Here the CDR3 DNA reads TGCAGCGTTGAGGGGACAGGGGACACTGAAGCTTTCTTT.

The rearrangement uses TRBV5-6 and TRBJ1-2, with D possibly being TRBD1 (5 bases). The CDR3 is 14 amino acids. The V end was cut by 4 bases, the J end by 6 bases, with 16 bases between. Looked up from germline, CDR1 is SGHDT and CDR2 is YYEEEE. The CDR3 coding sequence is TGTGCCAGCAGCGTCCGGGGAAGGGGACATGGCTACACCTTC. It yields the protein CASSVRGRGHGYTF.

Notes on this clone: The identical CDR3 is also encoded by other nucleotide sequences in the sample. This chain links TRBV6-5 with TRBJ1-2; 8 bases fit TRBD1. The CDR3 loop spans 14 amino acids. V dropped 0 bases and J dropped 6; count of bases not matched to a gene: 3. Germline lookup yields CDR1 MNHEY and CDR2 SVGAGI. In DNA, the CDR3 is TGTGCCAGCAGTTACTCGGACAGGGTGGATGGCTACACCTTC. Amino acids: CASSYSDRVDGYTF.

This chain uses TRBV19 with TRBJ1-5; the D gene is possibly TRBD1 (5 bases). Per germline, CDR1 LNHDA and CDR2 SQIVND (reference sequence). The V end lost 7 bases, the J end lost 7 bases, and 14 bases lay between the germline ends. The CDR3 has 13 residues. The CDR3 nucleotides are TGTGCCAGTACCGAGGAGGGGAGACAGCCCCAGCATTTT. This codes for CASTEEGRQPQHF.

Remarks on this clone: At one end the junction does not follow the germline gene, possibly because of a read error. The V call is TRBV28, the J call TRBJ2-3; D gene ambiguous. The CDR3 runs 14 residues. Germline V lookup: CDR1 MDHEN, CDR2 SYDVKM. The CDR3, as DNA: TGTGCCAGCAATGGGAACCCTGGCACATATACGCAGTATTTT. It specifies CASNGNPGTYTQYF.

The V gene is TRBV11-2, the J gene TRBJ2-7, with TRBD1 matching 8 bases. Germline loops: CDR1 SGHAT, CDR2 FQNNGV. The CDR3 length is 16 residues. The trim removed 0 bases at V and 0 bases at J, leaving 4 bases unmatched. CDR3 nucleotides: TGTGCCAGCAGCTTAGACGGCAGGGGGCCCTCCTACGAGCAGTACTTC. Protein: CASSLDGRGPSYEQYF.